This entry lists 10 T cell receptor beta chains sequenced from one sample in a study of shared clonotypes between healthy human individuals (dated by TCRdb to between 2020 and 2021). The library was made by the immunoSEQ multiplex PCR assay. Sourced from immuneACCESS, this table was stored by TCRdb with only in-frame sequences that have V and J called. A share of the clones is absent; for the studies checked, an unresolved V gene accounts for under half, and the remainder has no known explanation. This sample gives hundreds of thousands of clones in total; around 80% of them show up just once. About 11% of the sample comes from the top ten. The specimen sequenced was PBMCs. The receptors shown here come from a woman between 40 and 55 years old in good health. Some clones in this sample may be carry-over from other donors' samples.

This clone was picked up one time. A read error may produce the germline difference seen at one junction end. The genes are TRBV5-1 and TRBJ2-3; D tentatively fits TRBD1 or TRBD2 (7 bases each). The germline V gene encodes CDR1 SGHRS and CDR2 YFSETQ. The CDR3 runs 16 residues. CDR3 protein: CASSLEGRGGTDTPYF. In nucleotides, the CDR3 is TGCGCCAGCAGCTTGGAGGGCAGGGGAGGGACAGATACGCCGTATTTT.

V is TRBV5-6 and J is TRBJ1-2, with D unresolved. CDR3 length: 15 amino acids. V lost 4 bases and J lost 1, with 14 bases in between. Germline assignment: CDR1 SGHDT and CDR2 YYEEEE. The CDR3 DNA reads as TGTGCCAGCAGCCCATTTTTACAGCGTAACTATGGCTACACCTTC. It codes for CASSPFLQRNYGYTF.

A few counts support this clone. The V call is TRBV19, the J call TRBJ1-3; D uncertain. CDR3 length: 15 residues. V lost 5 bases, J lost 2 bases, and 13 bases lay in between. CDR1 is LNHDA and CDR2 is SQIVND in the germline V gene (reference sequence). The CDR3 sequence is CASSYGWSAGNTIYF. The DNA of the CDR3 is TGTGCCAGTAGTTACGGATGGTCCGCTGGAAACACCATATATTTT. Based on the CDR3 plus reference TRBV19 and TRBJ1-3, the full variable domain is DGGITQSPKYLFRKEGQNVTLSCEQNLNHDAMYWYRQDPGQGLRLIYYSQIVNDFQKGDIAEGYSVSREKKESFPLTVTSAQKNPTAFYLCASSYGWSAGNTIYFGEGSWLTVV.

In the case of this clone: The same CDR3 is also encoded by other DNA sequences in this sample. The V gene is TRBV29-1, the J gene TRBJ1-1; tentatively, D is TRBD1 (5 bases). The germline V and J ends were trimmed by 3 bases and 10 bases, with 9 bases remaining between them. CDR1 is SQVTM and CDR2 is ANQGSEA in the germline V gene. The CDR3 totals 10 residues. The CDR3 protein is CSVEWGGAFF. Here the CDR3 DNA reads TGCAGCGTTGAGTGGGGGGGAGCTTTCTTT.

At least ten counts were recorded for this clone. The chain links TRBV7-9 to TRBJ2-3; possible D gene TRBD2, 5 bases. Germline CDR1 is SEHNR and CDR2 is FQNEAQ (reference sequence). The CDR3 extends over 12 amino acids. The V gene lost 5 bases and the J gene lost 6 bases, with 9 bases spanning the gap. In DNA, the CDR3 is TGTGCCAGCAGCGAGGGTTTGGATACGCAGTATTTT. As protein: CASSEGLDTQYF.

The chain employs TRBV19 and TRBJ2-2; 7 nucleotides line up with TRBD2. The CDR3 is 14 amino acids. Germline trimming cut 7 bases from V and 0 bases from J; bases unmatched to any gene: 2. Germline CDR1 is LNHDA and CDR2 is SQIVND (reference sequence). The CDR3 DNA reads TGTGCCAGTACCACTAGCGCGAACACCGGGGAGCTGTTTTTT. It translates to CASTTSANTGELFF.

This clone was observed a handful of times. The gene calls are TRBV5-1 and TRBJ2-3; the match to TRBD2 covers 13 bases. This CDR3 spans 15 amino acids. The germline CDR1 and CDR2 sequences are SGHRS and YFSETQ. V was clipped by 4 bases and J by 6 bases; unmatched bases: 5. The CDR3 region is CASSLWTSGSDTQYF. CDR3 nucleotide sequence: TGCGCCAGCAGCCTCTGGACTAGCGGGAGCGATACGCAGTATTTT.

The chain uses TRBV27 and TRBJ2-6; weak D call: TRBD1 (6 bases). Deletions cut 3 bases from V and 0 bases from J, with 12 bases between. The germline V gene has CDR1 MNHEY and CDR2 SMNVEV (reference sequence). The CDR3 has 17 residues. CDR3 sequence: CASSLGHGYSGANVLTF. As DNA, the CDR3 is TGTGCCAGCAGTTTGGGACATGGATACTCTGGGGCCAACGTCCTGACTTTC.

This clone was observed a few times. The chain uses TRBV19 and TRBJ2-5; perhaps TRBD1 as D (6 bases). The CDR3 runs 14 residues. The germline V gene has CDR1 LNHDA and CDR2 SQIVND (reference sequence). Trimming removed 0 bases at V and 10 bases at J, with 15 bases between. Here the CDR3 DNA reads TGTGCCAGTAGTATAGATAGGGGGACCCGGAGCCAGTACTTC. It is translated as CASSIDRGTRSQYF.

This clone was recorded a few times. V usage is TRBV7-9 and J usage is TRBJ2-3; D is uncertain. The germline gives CDR1 SEHNR, CDR2 FQNEAQ (reference sequence). The germline V and J ends were trimmed by 5 bases and 2 bases, with 11 bases remaining between them. The CDR3 is 14 amino acids. The CDR3 sequence is CASSISADTDTQYF. The CDR3 DNA is TGTGCCAGCAGCATAAGCGCGGACACAGATACGCAGTATTTT. The full variable domain, completed using reference TRBV7-9 and TRBJ2-3, is DTGVSQNPRHKITKRGQNVTFRCDPISEHNRLYWYRQTLGQGPEFLTYFQNEAQLEKSRLLSDRFSAERPKGSFSTLEIQRTEQGDSAMYLCASSISADTDTQYFGPGTRLTVL.